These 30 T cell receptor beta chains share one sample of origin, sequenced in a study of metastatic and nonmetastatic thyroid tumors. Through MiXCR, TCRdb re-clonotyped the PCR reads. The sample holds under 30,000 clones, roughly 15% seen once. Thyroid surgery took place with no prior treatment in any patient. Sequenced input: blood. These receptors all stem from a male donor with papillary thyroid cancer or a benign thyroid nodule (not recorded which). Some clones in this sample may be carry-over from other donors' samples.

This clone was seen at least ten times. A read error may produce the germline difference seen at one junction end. The CDR3 DNA sequence: TGTGCCAGTAGTACAGCCTTCTCCGGGTCGACTTTT. It is translated as CASSTAFSGSTF. The rearrangement joins TRBV19 to TRBJ1-1; D gene unclear. CDR3 length equals 12 residues. Germline V CDR1 and CDR2: LNHDA, SQIVND (reference sequence).

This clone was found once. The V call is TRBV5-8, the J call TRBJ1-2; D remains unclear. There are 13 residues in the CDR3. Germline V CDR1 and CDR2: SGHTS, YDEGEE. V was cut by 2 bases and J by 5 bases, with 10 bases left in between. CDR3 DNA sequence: TGTGCCAGCAGCTTTGTGCCAGGATATGGCTACACCTTC. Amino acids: CASSFVPGYGYTF.

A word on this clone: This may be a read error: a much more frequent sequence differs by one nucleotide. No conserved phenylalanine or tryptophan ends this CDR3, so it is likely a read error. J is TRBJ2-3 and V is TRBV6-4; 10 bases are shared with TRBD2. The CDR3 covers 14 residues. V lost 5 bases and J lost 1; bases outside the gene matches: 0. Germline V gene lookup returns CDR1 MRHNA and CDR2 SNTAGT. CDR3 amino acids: CASSTSGGTDTQYL. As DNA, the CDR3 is TGTGCCAGCAGTACTAGCGGGGGCACAGATACGCAGTATTTG.

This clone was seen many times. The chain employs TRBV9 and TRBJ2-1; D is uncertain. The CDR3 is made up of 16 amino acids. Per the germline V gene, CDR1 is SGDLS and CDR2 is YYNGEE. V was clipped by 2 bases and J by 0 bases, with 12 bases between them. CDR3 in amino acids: CASSVTGLSSYNEQFF. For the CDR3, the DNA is TGTGCCAGCAGCGTTACGGGCTTGAGCTCCTACAATGAGCAGTTCTTC.

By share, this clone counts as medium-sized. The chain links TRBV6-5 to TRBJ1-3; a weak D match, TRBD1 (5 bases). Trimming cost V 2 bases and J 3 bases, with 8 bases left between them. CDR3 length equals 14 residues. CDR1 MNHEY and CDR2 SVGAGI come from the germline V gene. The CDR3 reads CASSYGGVGNTIYF. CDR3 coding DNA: TGTGCCAGCAGTTACGGGGGGGTTGGAAACACCATATATTTT.

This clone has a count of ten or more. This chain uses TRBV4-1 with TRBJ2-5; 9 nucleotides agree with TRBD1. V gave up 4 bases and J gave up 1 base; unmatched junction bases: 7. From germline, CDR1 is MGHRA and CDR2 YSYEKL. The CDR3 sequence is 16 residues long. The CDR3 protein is CASSLPGQGSQETQYF. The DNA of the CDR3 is TGCGCCAGCAGCCTTCCGGGACAGGGTTCCCAAGAGACCCAGTACTTC.

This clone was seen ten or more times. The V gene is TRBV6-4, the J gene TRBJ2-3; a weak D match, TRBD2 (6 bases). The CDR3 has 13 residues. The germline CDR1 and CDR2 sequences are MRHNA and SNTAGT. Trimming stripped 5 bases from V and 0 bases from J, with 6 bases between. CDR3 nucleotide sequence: TGTGCCAGCAGTAGCGGGAGCACAGATACGCAGTATTTT. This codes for CASSSGSTDTQYF.

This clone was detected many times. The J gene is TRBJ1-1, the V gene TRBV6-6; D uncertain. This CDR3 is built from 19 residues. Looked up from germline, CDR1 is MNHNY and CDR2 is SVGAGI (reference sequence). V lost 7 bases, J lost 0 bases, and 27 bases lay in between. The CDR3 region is CASTLRWQPSKGLNTEAFF. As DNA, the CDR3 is TGTGCCAGCACCCTAAGGTGGCAGCCTTCTAAGGGCTTGAACACTGAAGCTTTCTTT.

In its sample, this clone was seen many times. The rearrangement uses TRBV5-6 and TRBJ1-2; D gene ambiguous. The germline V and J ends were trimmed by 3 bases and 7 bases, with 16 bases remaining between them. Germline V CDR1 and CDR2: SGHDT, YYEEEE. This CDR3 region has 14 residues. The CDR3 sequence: CASSSERVLRGYTF. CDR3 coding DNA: TGTGCCAGCAGCTCGGAGCGGGTCCTACGTGGCTACACCTTC.

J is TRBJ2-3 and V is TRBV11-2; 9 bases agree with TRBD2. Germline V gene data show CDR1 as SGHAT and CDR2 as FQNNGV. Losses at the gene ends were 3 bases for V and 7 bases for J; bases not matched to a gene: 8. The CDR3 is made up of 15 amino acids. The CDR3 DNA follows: TGTGCCAGCAGCTTCTCTTTAGCGGGGGTCAATACGCAGTATTTT. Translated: CASSFSLAGVNTQYF.

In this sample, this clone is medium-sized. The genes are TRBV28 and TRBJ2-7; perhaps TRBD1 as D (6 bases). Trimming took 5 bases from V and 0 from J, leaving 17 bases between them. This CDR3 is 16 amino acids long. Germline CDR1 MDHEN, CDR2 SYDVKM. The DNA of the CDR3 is TGTGCCAGCAGTGCACCCCCCGGACAGACCTCCTACGAGCAGTACTTC. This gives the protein CASSAPPGQTSYEQYF.

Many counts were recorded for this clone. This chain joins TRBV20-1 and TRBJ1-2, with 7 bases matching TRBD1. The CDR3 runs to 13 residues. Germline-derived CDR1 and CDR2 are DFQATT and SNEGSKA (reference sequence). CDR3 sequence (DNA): TGCATGTCCTATGGAGGGGGCGGAGGTGGCTACACCTTC. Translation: CMSYGGGGGGYTF.

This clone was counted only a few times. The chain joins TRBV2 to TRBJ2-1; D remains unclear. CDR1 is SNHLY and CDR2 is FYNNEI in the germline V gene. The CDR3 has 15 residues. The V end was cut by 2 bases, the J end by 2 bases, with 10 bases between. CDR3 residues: CASSESTGPYNEQFF. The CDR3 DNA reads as TGTGCCAGCAGTGAATCGACTGGACCCTACAATGAGCAGTTCTTC.

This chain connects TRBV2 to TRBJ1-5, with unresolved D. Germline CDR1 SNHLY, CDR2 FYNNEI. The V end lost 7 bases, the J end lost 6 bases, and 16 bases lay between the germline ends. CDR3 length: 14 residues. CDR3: CASIVYTTGQPQHF. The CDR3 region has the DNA TGTGCCAGCATCGTGTACACCACGGGTCAGCCCCAGCATTTT. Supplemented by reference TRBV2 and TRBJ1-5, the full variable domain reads EPEVTQTPSHQVTQMGQEVILRCVPISNHLYFYWYRQILGQKVEFLVSFYNNEISEKSEIFDDQFSVERPDGSNFTLKIRSTKLEDSAMYFCASIVYTTGQPQHFGDGTRLSIL.

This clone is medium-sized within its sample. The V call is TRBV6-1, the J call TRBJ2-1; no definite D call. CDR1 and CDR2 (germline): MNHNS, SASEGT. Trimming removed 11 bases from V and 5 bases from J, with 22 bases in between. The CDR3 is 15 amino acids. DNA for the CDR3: TGTGCCGGCTCGCTCGAAGGCGGTTCACACAATGAGCAGTTCTTC. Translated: CAGSLEGGSHNEQFF.

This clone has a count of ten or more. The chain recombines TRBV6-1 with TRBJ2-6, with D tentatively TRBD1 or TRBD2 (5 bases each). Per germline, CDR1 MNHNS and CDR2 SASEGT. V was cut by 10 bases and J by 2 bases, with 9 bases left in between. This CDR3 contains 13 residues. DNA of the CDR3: TGTGCCACCAGGGAGACTGGGGCCAACGTCCTGACTTTC. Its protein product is CATRETGANVLTF.

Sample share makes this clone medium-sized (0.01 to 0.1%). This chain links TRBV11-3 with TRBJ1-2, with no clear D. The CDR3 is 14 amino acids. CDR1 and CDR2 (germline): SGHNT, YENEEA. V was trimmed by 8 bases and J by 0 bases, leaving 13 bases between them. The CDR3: CASDVAKPNYGYTF. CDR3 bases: TGTGCCAGCGACGTAGCGAAGCCTAACTATGGCTACACCTTC.

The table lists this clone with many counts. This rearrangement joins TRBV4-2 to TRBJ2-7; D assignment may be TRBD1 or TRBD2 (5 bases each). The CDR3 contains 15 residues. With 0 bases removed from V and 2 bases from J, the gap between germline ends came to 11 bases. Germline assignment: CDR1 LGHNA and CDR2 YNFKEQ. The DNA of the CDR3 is TGTGCCAGCAGCCAAGATCGGGGCGGACCCTACGAGCAGTACTTC. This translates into CASSQDRGGPYEQYF.

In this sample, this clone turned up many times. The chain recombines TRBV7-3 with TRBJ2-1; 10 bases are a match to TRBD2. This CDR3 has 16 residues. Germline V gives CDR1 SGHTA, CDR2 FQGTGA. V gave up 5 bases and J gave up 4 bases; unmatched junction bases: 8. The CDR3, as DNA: TGTGCCAGCAGCGCCCGGACTAGCGGAAATTACAATGAGCAGTTCTTC. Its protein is CASSARTSGNYNEQFF.

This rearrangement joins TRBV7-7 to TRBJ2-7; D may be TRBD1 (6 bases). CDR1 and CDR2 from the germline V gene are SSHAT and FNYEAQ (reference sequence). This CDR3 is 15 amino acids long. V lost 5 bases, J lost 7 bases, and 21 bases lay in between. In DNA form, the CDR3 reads TGTGCCAGCAGCCCAATCACAGGGAAGGGGACAGAGCAGTACTTC. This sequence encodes CASSPITGKGTEQYF.

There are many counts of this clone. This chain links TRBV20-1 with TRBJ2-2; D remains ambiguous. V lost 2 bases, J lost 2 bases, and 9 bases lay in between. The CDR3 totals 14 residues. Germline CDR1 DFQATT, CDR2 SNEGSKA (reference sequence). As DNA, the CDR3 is TGCAGTGCTAGACGCGGAATTAACACCGGGGAGCTGTTTTTT. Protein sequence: CSARRGINTGELFF.

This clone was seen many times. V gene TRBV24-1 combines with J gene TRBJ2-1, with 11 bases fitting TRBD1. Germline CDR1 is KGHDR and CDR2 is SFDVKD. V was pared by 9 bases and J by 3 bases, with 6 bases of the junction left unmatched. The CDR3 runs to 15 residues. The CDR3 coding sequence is TGTGCCACCGGCTCGGGACAGGGGGTCTACAATGAGCAGTTCTTC. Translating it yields CATGSGQGVYNEQFF.

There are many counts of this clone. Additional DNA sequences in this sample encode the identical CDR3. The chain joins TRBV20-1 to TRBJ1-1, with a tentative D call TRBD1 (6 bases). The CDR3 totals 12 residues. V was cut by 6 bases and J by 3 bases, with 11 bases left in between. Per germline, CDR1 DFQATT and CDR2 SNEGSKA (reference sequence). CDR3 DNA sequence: TGCAGTGCCAATAGGGGGGACACTGAAGCTTTCTTT. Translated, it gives CSANRGDTEAFF.

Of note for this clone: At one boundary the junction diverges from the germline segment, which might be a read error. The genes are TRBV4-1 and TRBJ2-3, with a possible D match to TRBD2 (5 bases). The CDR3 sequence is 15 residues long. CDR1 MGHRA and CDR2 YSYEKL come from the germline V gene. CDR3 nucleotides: TGCTCCAGCAGCCTATTCGGACTCGGCACAGATACGCAGTATTTT. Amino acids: CSSSLFGLGTDTQYF.

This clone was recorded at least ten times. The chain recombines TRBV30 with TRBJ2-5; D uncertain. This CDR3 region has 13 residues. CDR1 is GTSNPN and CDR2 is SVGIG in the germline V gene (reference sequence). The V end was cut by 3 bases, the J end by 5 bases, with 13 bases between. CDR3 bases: TGTGCCTGGAGCCGGGCCGGCACCGAGACCCAGTACTTC. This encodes CAWSRAGTETQYF.

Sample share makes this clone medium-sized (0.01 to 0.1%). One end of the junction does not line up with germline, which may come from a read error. CDR3 in amino acids: CASSSPLRGTGLLF. CDR3 DNA sequence: TGTGCCAGCAGTTCGCCCCTCCGCGGGACAGGTCTTCTTTTC. The chain combines TRBV6-1 with TRBJ2-7, with TRBD1 identical over 8 bases. The CDR3 sequence is 14 residues long. Per the germline V gene, CDR1 is MNHNS and CDR2 is SASEGT.

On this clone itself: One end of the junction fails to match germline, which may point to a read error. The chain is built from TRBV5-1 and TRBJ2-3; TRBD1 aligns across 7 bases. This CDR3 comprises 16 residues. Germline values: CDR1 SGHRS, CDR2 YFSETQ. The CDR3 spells CSSSLDRTPSTDTQYF. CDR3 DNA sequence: TGCTCCAGCAGCTTGGACAGGACTCCTAGTACAGATACGCAGTATTTT.

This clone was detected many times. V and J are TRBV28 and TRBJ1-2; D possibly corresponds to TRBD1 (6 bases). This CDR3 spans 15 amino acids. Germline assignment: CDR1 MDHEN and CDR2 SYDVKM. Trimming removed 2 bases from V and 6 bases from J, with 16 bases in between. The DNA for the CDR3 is TGTGCCAGCAGTTTAAACGAACAGGGTCTGGATGGCTACACCTTC. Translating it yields CASSLNEQGLDGYTF.

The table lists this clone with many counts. Here the CDR3 reads CASSLQGRGTEAFF. CDR3 nucleotides: TGTGCCAGCAGTCTGCAGGGGCGTGGGACTGAAGCTTTCTTT. The chain has TRBV12-3 or TRBV12-4 and TRBJ1-1, with D perhaps TRBD1 (6 bases). Trimming removed 5 bases from V and 5 bases from J, with 15 bases in between. This CDR3 comprises 14 residues.

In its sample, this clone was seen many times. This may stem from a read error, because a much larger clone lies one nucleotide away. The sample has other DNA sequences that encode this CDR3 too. The CDR3 DNA follows: TGTGCCAGCAGCGCACAGGGCAGCTCTGGAAATACCATATATTTT. As protein: CASSAQGSSGNTIYF. This chain joins TRBV14 and TRBJ1-3, with a weak D call TRBD1 (6 bases). This CDR3 contains 15 residues. Germline V lookup: CDR1 SGHDN, CDR2 FVKESK.